Shown below are 17 T cell receptor beta chains from a single sample sequenced in a study of T cell changes during pregnancy in multiple sclerosis. Measured with immunoSEQ multiplex PCR; TCRdb has only the in-frame clones, and not every one. The profile shows about 74,000 clones, around 90% of them singletons. The material sequenced was peripheral blood, taken after pregnancy. These receptors came from a female donor in good health, enrolled as a control in a pregnancy study.

The chain employs TRBV27 and TRBJ1-2; D possibly corresponds to TRBD1 (5 bases). The CDR3 extends over 14 amino acids. V gave up 5 bases and J gave up 3 bases, with 13 bases separating them. Germline assignment: CDR1 MNHEY and CDR2 SMNVEV (reference sequence). CDR3 amino acids: CASSPETAHYGYTF. CDR3 nucleotides: TGTGCCAGCAGTCCGGAGACAGCGCACTATGGCTACACCTTC.

CDR3: CASIPGQGKGYGYTF. The DNA of the CDR3 is TGTGCCAGCATTCCGGGACAGGGGAAAGGCTATGGCTACACCTTC. The chain carries TRBV28 and TRBJ1-2; 10 bases fit TRBD1. Looked up from germline, CDR1 is MDHEN and CDR2 is SYDVKM. The length of the CDR3 is 15 residues. The V gene end was trimmed by 7 bases and the J gene end by 4 bases; junction bases not matched to a gene: 9.

The CDR3 DNA sequence: TGTGCCAGCAGCCGCCAGACTCCTACCGGGGAGCTGTTTTTT. It yields the protein CASSRQTPTGELFF. The chain couples TRBV6-6 to TRBJ2-2; no clear D gene. Trimming left V 6 bases short and J 5 bases short, with 13 bases between. The CDR3 runs 14 residues. CDR1 and CDR2 from the germline V gene are MNHNY and SVGAGI (reference sequence).

The rearrangement uses TRBV25-1 and TRBJ1-1, with TRBD1 as a possible D gene (5 bases). Germline lookup yields CDR1 MGHDK and CDR2 SYGVNS. This CDR3 has 14 residues. Trimming took 6 bases from V and 1 from J, leaving 12 bases between them. In DNA form, the CDR3 reads TGTGCCAGCAGGATGGGGGGGACGAACACTGAAGCTTTCTTT. Its translation: CASRMGGTNTEAFF. Complete variable domain (other parts from reference TRBV25-1 and TRBJ1-1): EADIYQTPRYLVIGTGKKITLECSQTMGHDKMYWYQQDPGMELHLIHYSYGVNSTEKGDLSSESTVSRIRTEHFPLTLESARPSHTSQYLCASRMGGTNTEAFFGQGTRLTVV.

Only one count was recorded for this clone. The rearrangement uses TRBV6-5 and TRBJ2-1; maybe TRBD2 (6 bases). Between the trimmed V and J ends, which lost 5 bases and 4 bases, there was a span of 12 bases. In germline, CDR1 is MNHEY, CDR2 SVGAGI. CDR3 size: 14 residues. This chain's CDR3 is CASSLSGLYNEQFF. CDR3 nucleotide sequence: TGTGCCAGCAGTCTCTCGGGACTTTACAATGAGCAGTTCTTC.

V is TRBV30 and J is TRBJ1-6; D not resolved. The germline V gene has CDR1 GTSNPN and CDR2 SVGIG (reference sequence). Between the trimmed V and J ends, which lost 2 bases and 16 bases, there was a span of 15 bases. The CDR3 sequence is 12 residues long. This CDR3 is CAWSPHEAQLHF. DNA for the CDR3: TGTGCCTGGAGTCCACATGAGGCCCAACTCCACTTT.

The rearrangement links TRBV7-3 to TRBJ1-2; no definite D call. The CDR3 extends over 15 amino acids. Between the trimmed V and J ends, which lost 2 bases and 1 base, there was a span of 11 bases. Germline V gives CDR1 SGHTA, CDR2 FQGTGA. CDR3 sequence: CASSLLGNSNYGYTF. The CDR3 bases are TGTGCCAGCAGCTTATTGGGCAACAGTAACTATGGCTACACCTTC.

This clone was observed a single time. This chain links TRBV6-5 with TRBJ2-7; 7 bases align to TRBD1. J was trimmed by 3 bases and V by 8 bases; bases with no gene match: 13. The CDR3 totals 15 residues. Germline CDR1 is MNHEY and CDR2 is SVGAGI. The CDR3 DNA is TGTGCCAGCCGGGCCCGGGGACAGTTCCTCTACGAGCAGTACTTC. Protein sequence: CASRARGQFLYEQYF.

V and J are TRBV29-1 and TRBJ2-7; no reliable D call. Trimming shortened V by 2 bases and J by 1 base, and 6 bases separated the two germline ends. Germline V gene data show CDR1 as SQVTM and CDR2 as ANQGSEA. This CDR3 spans 12 amino acids. Written as DNA, the CDR3 is TGCAGCGTTGAAATGGCTTCCTACGAGCAGTACTTC. Translating it yields CSVEMASYEQYF.

This clone was seen once. The chain joins TRBV15 to TRBJ1-2; no reliable D call. Per the germline V gene, CDR1 is LNHNV and CDR2 is YYDKDF (reference sequence). The V end lost 0 bases, the J end lost 2 bases, and 13 bases lay between the germline ends. CDR3 length: 16 amino acids. This CDR3 is CATSRDRNNYNYGYTF. The DNA of the CDR3 is TGTGCCACCAGCAGAGACAGAAATAATTACAACTATGGCTACACCTTC.

The rearrangement joins TRBV5-6 to TRBJ1-6; D is undetermined. This CDR3 comprises 16 residues. The V end was cut by 0 bases, the J end by 6 bases, with 13 bases between. Looked up from germline, CDR1 is SGHDT and CDR2 is YYEEEE. In nucleotides, the CDR3 is TGTGCCAGCAGCTTGGGGGCCATTGCGGGTAATTCACCCCTCCACTTT. Translated, it gives CASSLGAIAGNSPLHF. Together with reference TRBV5-6 and TRBJ1-6, the CDR3 gives the full variable domain: DAGVTQSPTHLIKTRGQQVTLRCSPKSGHDTVSWYQQALGQGPQFIFQYYEEEERQRGNFPDRFSGHQFPNYSSELNVNALLLGDSALYLCASSLGAIAGNSPLHFGNGTRLTVT.

The gene calls are TRBV19 and TRBJ2-1, with unresolved D. The germline V and J ends were trimmed by 6 bases and 9 bases, with 12 bases remaining between them. The CDR3 runs to 12 residues. CDR1 is LNHDA and CDR2 is SQIVND in the germline V gene (reference sequence). The DNA of the CDR3 is TGTGCCAGTAGACCTCCCGAGGCTGAGCAGTTCTTC. It yields the protein CASRPPEAEQFF.

This clone was observed a handful of times. V gene TRBV9 combines with J gene TRBJ2-2, with 9 positions matching TRBD1. CDR3 length: 18 amino acids. CDR1 is SGDLS and CDR2 is YYNGEE in the germline V gene. V trimming: 3 bases; J trimming: 7 bases; junction bases outside the gene matches: 16. CDR3: CASSGSYLTGGGNGELFF. The CDR3 DNA sequence: TGTGCCAGCAGCGGTAGTTACTTGACAGGGGGGGGCAACGGGGAGCTGTTTTTT.

J is TRBJ2-5 and V is TRBV6-5; 9 positions match TRBD1. Trimming took 2 bases from V and 6 from J; bases not matched to a gene: 4. The CDR3 totals 14 residues. CDR1 is MNHEY and CDR2 is SVGAGI in the germline V gene. The CDR3 spells CASSYDRGDKTQYF. The CDR3 DNA reads TGTGCCAGCAGTTACGACAGGGGGGATAAGACCCAGTACTTC.

This clone was observed once. This chain links TRBV9 with TRBJ2-7; a weak D match, TRBD2 (5 bases). V lost 0 bases to trimming and J lost 4 bases, with 14 bases between them. The CDR3 spans 15 residues. CDR1 is SGDLS and CDR2 is YYNGEE in the germline V gene. CDR3: CASSVEETTQYEQYF. In DNA form, the CDR3 reads TGTGCCAGCAGCGTAGAGGAGACTACACAATACGAGCAGTACTTC.

V usage is TRBV7-2 and J usage is TRBJ1-5; possible D gene TRBD1, 5 bases. This CDR3 is built from 12 residues. The V gene lost 5 bases and the J gene lost 8 bases, with 10 bases spanning the gap. The germline V gene has CDR1 SGHTA and CDR2 FQGNSA. The CDR3 bases are TGTGCCAGCAGCCTCTCGGGGGAGCCCCAGCATTTT. It translates to CASSLSGEPQHF.

This chain links TRBV28 with TRBJ1-5; tentatively, D is TRBD1 (6 bases). V lost 4 bases to trimming and J lost 3 bases, with 13 bases between them. CDR1 is MDHEN and CDR2 is SYDVKM in the germline V gene. This CDR3 spans 15 amino acids. This CDR3 is CASSYPGVVNQPQHF. CDR3 nucleotide sequence: TGTGCCAGCAGTTACCCAGGGGTTGTCAATCAGCCCCAGCATTTT.